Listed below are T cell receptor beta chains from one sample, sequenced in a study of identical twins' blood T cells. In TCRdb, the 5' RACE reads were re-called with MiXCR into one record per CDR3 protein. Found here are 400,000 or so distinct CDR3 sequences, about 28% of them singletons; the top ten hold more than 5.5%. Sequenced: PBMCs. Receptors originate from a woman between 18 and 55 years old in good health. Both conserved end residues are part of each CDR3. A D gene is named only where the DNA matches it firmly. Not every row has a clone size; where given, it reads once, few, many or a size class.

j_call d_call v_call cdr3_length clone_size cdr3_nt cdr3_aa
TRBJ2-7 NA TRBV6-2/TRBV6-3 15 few TGTGCCAGCAGTTACTCGGCTGTTAGCTCCTACGAGCAGTACTTC CASSYSAVSSYEQYF
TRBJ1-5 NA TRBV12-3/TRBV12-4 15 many TGTGCCAGCAGTTTACTATCCTCTGGGAATCAGCCCCAGCATTTT CASSLLSSGNQPQHF
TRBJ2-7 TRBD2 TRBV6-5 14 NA TGTGCCAGCAGTTACGGGACTAGTAGGTACGAGCAGTACTTC CASSYGTSRYEQYF
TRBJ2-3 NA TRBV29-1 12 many TGCAGCGTTGAAAGGGACGCAGATACGCAGTATTTT CSVERDADTQYF
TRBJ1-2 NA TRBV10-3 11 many TGTGCCATCAGTGCCGGGGATGGCTACACCTTC CAISAGDGYTF
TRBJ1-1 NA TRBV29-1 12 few TGCAGCGTCCAACCACGGGGCACTGAAGCTTTCTTT CSVQPRGTEAFF
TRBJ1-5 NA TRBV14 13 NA TGTGTCAGCAGCCAAGGGGGCAATCAGCCCCAGCATTTT CVSSQGGNQPQHF
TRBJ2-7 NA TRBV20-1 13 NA TGCAGTGCGGGGGCAAGGACTGGGTACGAGCAGTACTTC CSAGARTGYEQYF
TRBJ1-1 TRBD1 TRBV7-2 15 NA TGTGCCAGCAGCTACCGGACAGGTACGAACACTGAAGCTTTCTTT CASSYRTGTNTEAFF
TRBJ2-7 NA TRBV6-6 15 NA TGTGCCAGCAGTTACTCGTCAACAGCTCAATACGAGCAGTACTTC CASSYSSTAQYEQYF
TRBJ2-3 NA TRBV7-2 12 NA TGTGCCAGCAGCTCCACTAGCCATACGCAGTATTTT CASSSTSHTQYF